These 12 T cell receptor beta chains share one sample of origin, sequenced in a study of Graves' ophthalmopathy and Graves' hyperthyroidism. Amplified TCR beta CDR3 regions were obtained using RNA transcripts as template. RT-PCR in the first round used HTBI primers; a second-round multiplex PCR followed. TCRdb passed the multiplex PCR reads through MiXCR, listing each CDR3 protein once. The table lists 500,000 to 700,000 distinct CDR3 sequences, roughly 40% of them singletons, with 4% to 5% in the top ten. Input material: peripheral blood or thyroid tissue (not recorded which). These TCRs come from an adult man with Graves' hyperthyroidism.

Notes on this clonotype: Germline and junction disagree at one end, which may indicate a read error. This sequence joins TRBV2 and TRBJ1-1; D is unresolved. The CDR3 extends over 13 amino acids. Germline V gene sequence: CDR1 SNHLY, CDR2 FYNNEI. DNA of the CDR3: TGTGTCAGCAACCCTCAGCCGAACACTGAAGCTTTCTTT. It translates to CVSNPQPNTEAFF.

The V call is TRBV19, the J call TRBJ2-6; no firm D call. Deletions cut 5 bases from V and 0 bases from J, with 11 bases between. This CDR3 has 16 residues. CDR1 and CDR2 (germline): LNHDA, SQIVND (reference sequence). The CDR3 loop reads CASSQDGYSGANVLTF. In nucleotides, the CDR3 is TGTGCCAGTAGTCAGGACGGCTACTCTGGGGCCAACGTCCTGACTTTC.

With regard to this clonotype: It may be a read error: a sequence one base away is much more abundant. The J gene is TRBJ2-5, the V gene TRBV29-1; tentatively, D is TRBD2 (5 bases). CDR3 length equals 14 residues. CDR1 is SQVTM and CDR2 is ANQGSEA in the germline V gene. Trimming took 4 bases from V and 2 from J, leaving 14 bases between them. CDR3 loop: CSVGAPGGQETQYF. The CDR3, as DNA: TGCAGCGTTGGGGCTCCAGGCGGGCAAGAGACCCAGTACTTC.

V gene TRBV7-9 combines with J gene TRBJ2-7; unclear D gene. TRBJ2-1 matches the DNA end more closely, so the J call is doubtful. CDR1 and CDR2 from the germline V gene are SEHNR and FQNEAQ (reference sequence). The CDR3 is 12 amino acids. This CDR3 reads CASSVVLGEQFF. Written as DNA, the CDR3 is TGTGCCAGCAGTGTCGTGCTGGGTGAGCAGTTCTTC.

This clonotype appeared many times. The gene calls are TRBV20-1 and TRBJ1-2, with TRBD1 identical over 7 bases. This CDR3 has 14 amino acids. Germline CDR1 DFQATT, CDR2 SNEGSKA (reference sequence). The V gene end was trimmed by 6 bases and the J gene end by 7 bases; junction bases not matched to a gene: 14. The CDR3 loop is CSATGANRGSGYTF. The CDR3 DNA sequence: TGCAGTGCCACAGGGGCCAACCGCGGTTCTGGCTACACCTTC.

This clonotype was seen repeatedly, ten times or more. The chain carries TRBV3-1 and TRBJ1-3, with no clear D. Germline CDR1 LGHDT, CDR2 YNNKEL (reference sequence). Trimming left V 0 bases short and J 2 bases short, with 5 bases between. The CDR3 spans 14 residues. The chain's CDR3 is CASSQDPTGNTIYF. CDR3 sequence (DNA): TGTGCCAGCAGCCAAGATCCTACTGGAAACACCATATATTTT.

V is TRBV7-6 and J is TRBJ2-3; TRBD2 matches 8 bases. Germline V gene lookup returns CDR1 SGHVS and CDR2 FNYEAQ. The CDR3 has 19 residues. V shed 5 bases and J 0 bases; nucleotides not matched to a gene: 16. CDR3 sequence (DNA): TGTGCCAGCAGCCGAGACACTAGCGGAGACACACCTAGCACAGATACGCAGTATTTT. This codes for CASSRDTSGDTPSTDTQYF.

The CDR3 sequence: CASSVTGDRTDTQYF. The DNA for the CDR3 is TGCGCCAGCAGCGTGACAGGGGATCGCACAGATACGCAGTATTTT. The chain carries TRBV5-1 and TRBJ2-3; 8 bases are shared with TRBD1. This CDR3 region has 15 residues. The ends lost 4 bases at V and 1 base at J; junction bases unmatched: 5. CDR1 SGHRS and CDR2 YFSETQ come from the germline V gene.

V usage is TRBV6-1 and J usage is TRBJ1-1; weak D call: TRBD1 (5 bases). CDR1 is MNHNS, CDR2 SASEGT, per germline. The CDR3 covers 16 residues. Trimming stripped 0 bases from V and 1 base from J, with 12 bases between. CDR3 sequence: CASSEAGFGANTEAFF. The CDR3 DNA is TGTGCCAGCAGTGAAGCCGGGTTTGGGGCGAACACTGAAGCTTTCTTT.

The gene calls are TRBV2 and TRBJ1-1, with 9 bases identical to TRBD1. J lost 4 bases, V lost 3 bases, and 18 bases had no gene match. The CDR3 spans 19 residues. Germline V gene lookup returns CDR1 SNHLY and CDR2 FYNNEI. DNA for the CDR3: TGTGCCAGCAGTGATCGAACAGGGGGCAACATTCTCCGGGGCACTGAAGCTTTCTTT. Protein sequence: CASSDRTGGNILRGTEAFF.

This sequence joins TRBV10-3 and TRBJ2-7; no clear D. The CDR3 sequence is 13 residues long. Germline V gene data show CDR1 as ENHRY and CDR2 as SYGVKD. Deletions cut 3 bases from V and 0 bases from J, with 6 bases between. Written as DNA, the CDR3 is TGTGCCATCAGTGACAGTTCCTCCTACGAGCAGTACTTC. It specifies CAISDSSSYEQYF.

The table lists this clonotype with a few counts. The junction and the germline gene differ at one end; a read error may be behind it. The chain is built from TRBV5-1 and TRBJ2-3, with 10 bases fitting TRBD2. The length of the CDR3 is 16 residues. Germline V gene lookup returns CDR1 SGHRS and CDR2 YFSETQ. The CDR3 loop is CASSLVTSGSTDTQYF. Here the CDR3 DNA reads TGTGCCAGCAGCTTAGTGACTAGCGGGAGCACAGATACGCAGTATTTT. Variable domain in full (rest from reference TRBV5-1 and TRBJ2-3): KAGVTQTPRYLIKTRGQQVTLSCSPISGHRSVSWYQQTPGQGLQFLFEYFSETQRNKGNFPGRFSGRQFSNSRSEMNVSTLELGDSALYLCASSLVTSGSTDTQYFGPGTRLTVL.